Presented here are 26 T cell receptor beta chains from one specimen sequenced in a study of CD8 T cells in Susac syndrome. Random-hexamer reverse transcription was applied to roughly 0.5 to 1 ug RNA. TCRdb processed the immunoSEQ multiplex PCR reads anew with MiXCR; each CDR3 protein has one entry. The table lists around 150,000 distinct CDR3 sequences, approximately 96% of them singletons, with roughly 0.13% in the top ten. Sequencing was carried out using CD4+ T cells from PBMCs. These receptors came from a human donor in good health.

The chain carries TRBV3-1 and TRBJ1-2, with D hard to call. Trimming cost V 1 base and J 6 bases, with 6 bases left between them. The germline CDR1 and CDR2 sequences are LGHDT and YNNKEL (reference sequence). This CDR3 comprises 12 residues. The CDR3 DNA reads TGTGCCAGCAGCCAAGCGAAAAATGGCTACACCTTC. Its protein is CASSQAKNGYTF.

V usage is TRBV4-3 and J usage is TRBJ2-5; 11 bases fit TRBD2. V was clipped by 1 base and J by 5 bases; unmatched bases: 3. The CDR3 has 15 amino acids. CDR1 LGHNA and CDR2 YSLEER come from the germline V gene. CDR3 nucleotide sequence: TGCGCCAGCAGCCAAGCGGCTAGCGGGAGGGAGACCCAGTACTTC. It specifies CASSQAASGRETQYF.

V is TRBV7-2 and J is TRBJ1-2, with D tentatively TRBD1 (6 bases). V was cut by 5 bases and J by 2 bases, with 9 bases left in between. Germline V gene lookup returns CDR1 SGHTA and CDR2 FQGNSA. CDR3 length: 13 residues. CDR3 sequence (DNA): TGTGCCAGCAGCCAGGACAGCAACTATGGCTACACCTTC. This gives the protein CASSQDSNYGYTF.

The V and J genes are TRBV6-1 and TRBJ2-7, with 9 bases identical to TRBD1. In germline, CDR1 is MNHNS, CDR2 SASEGT. This CDR3 spans 17 amino acids. The V segment lost 6 bases and the J segment 2 bases; nucleotides outside the gene matches: 14. The CDR3 here is CASRKRADNRGPYEQYF. The CDR3 nucleotides are TGTGCCAGCAGAAAACGGGCCGATAACAGGGGGCCCTACGAGCAGTACTTC.

The rearrangement joins TRBV14 to TRBJ2-1; unclear D gene. The V gene lost 4 bases and the J gene lost 1 base, with 8 bases spanning the gap. The CDR3 is made up of 14 amino acids. Per germline, CDR1 SGHDN and CDR2 FVKESK. In DNA form, the CDR3 reads TGTGCCAGCAGCCGCCCTAATTCCTACAATGAGCAGTTCTTC. Residues: CASSRPNSYNEQFF.

V and J are TRBV23-1 and TRBJ1-5, with TRBD1 matching over 8 bases. TRBV23-1 is an ORF, and what it does is uncertain. The trim removed 6 bases at V and 4 bases at J, leaving 17 bases unmatched. The CDR3 totals 18 residues. Here the CDR3 reads CASRTRTGFVSPNQPQHF. Written as DNA, the CDR3 is TGCGCCAGCAGAACACGGACAGGGTTCGTATCCCCAAATCAGCCCCAGCATTTT.

V gene TRBV20-1 combines with J gene TRBJ2-7; no clear D gene. Germline lookup yields CDR1 DFQATT and CDR2 SNEGSKA (reference sequence). This CDR3 has 12 amino acids. The V end was cut by 4 bases, the J end by 0 bases, with 7 bases between. In DNA form, the CDR3 reads TGCAGTGCTAATGGAAACTCCTACGAGCAGTACTTC. It specifies CSANGNSYEQYF.

This clonotype was observed a single time. V gene TRBV9 combines with J gene TRBJ2-7; unclear D gene. V was shortened by 0 bases and J by 3 bases, with 7 bases between the two germline ends. This CDR3 has 13 residues. CDR1 and CDR2 (germline): SGDLS, YYNGEE. CDR3 residues: CASSVASDYEQYF. In nucleotides, the CDR3 is TGTGCCAGCAGCGTAGCGTCAGACTACGAGCAGTACTTC.

The CDR3 nucleotides read TGTGCCAGCGGACAGGGGGACTATGGCTACACCTTC. Its translation is CASGQGDYGYTF. This sequence joins TRBV2 and TRBJ1-2; 10 nucleotides line up with TRBD1. The germline CDR1 and CDR2 sequences are SNHLY and FYNNEI. V was clipped by 8 bases and J by 3 bases; unmatched bases: 0. The CDR3 runs 12 residues.

V and J are TRBV3-1 and TRBJ2-1; no clear D gene. The V gene lost 4 bases and the J gene lost 2 bases, with 12 bases spanning the gap. This CDR3 spans 15 amino acids. The germline CDR1 and CDR2 sequences are LGHDT and YNNKEL (reference sequence). The CDR3: CASSLGKGTYNEQFF. In nucleotides, the CDR3 is TGTGCCAGCAGCCTCGGAAAAGGGACCTACAATGAGCAGTTCTTC.

The chain couples TRBV29-1 to TRBJ1-1; tentative D call: TRBD1 (6 bases). The CDR3 spans 14 residues. V shed 7 bases and J shed 6 bases, with 21 bases lying between them. Germline V CDR1 and CDR2: SQVTM, ANQGSEA. CDR3 amino acids: CSGWGGPPGAEAFF. In DNA, the CDR3 is TGCAGCGGCTGGGGGGGGCCCCCCGGAGCTGAAGCTTTCTTT.

The chain is built from TRBV30 and TRBJ2-5; D not certain. This CDR3 region has 12 residues. V lost 2 bases and J 9 bases, leaving 13 bases between the germline ends. Germline values: CDR1 GTSNPN, CDR2 SVGIG (reference sequence). CDR3 protein: CAWSLTRAAQYF. The CDR3 DNA reads as TGTGCCTGGAGTCTAACCCGTGCCGCCCAGTACTTC.

The V and J genes are TRBV29-1 and TRBJ1-4; D possibly corresponds to TRBD1 (6 bases). V was cut by 6 bases and J by 6 bases, with 14 bases left in between. The CDR3 covers 13 residues. Looked up from germline, CDR1 is SQVTM and CDR2 is ANQGSEA. For the CDR3, the DNA is TGCAGCGTGGTCAGGGGAACGGATGAAAAACTGTTTTTT. Encoded protein: CSVVRGTDEKLFF.

The V call is TRBV7-3, the J call TRBJ2-2; D assignment may be TRBD1 or TRBD2 (5 bases each). The CDR3 consists of 15 residues. V was clipped by 5 bases and J by 4 bases, with 14 bases between them. From germline, CDR1 is SGHTA and CDR2 FQGTGA. The CDR3 here is CASSPKNGGTGELFF. CDR3 sequence (DNA): TGTGCCAGCAGCCCAAAGAATGGGGGCACCGGGGAGCTGTTTTTT. Full variable domain (missing parts from reference TRBV7-3 and TRBJ2-2): GAGVSQTPSNKVTEKGKYVELRCDPISGHTALYWYRQSLGQGPEFLIYFQGTGAADDSGLPNDRFFAVRPEGSVSTLKIQRTERGDSAVYLCASSPKNGGTGELFFGEGSRLTVL.

The chain has TRBV30 and TRBJ2-5; D is undetermined. Germline V gives CDR1 GTSNPN, CDR2 SVGIG (reference sequence). CDR3 length: 13 amino acids. V gave up 1 base and J gave up 2 bases, with 8 bases separating them. The DNA of the CDR3 is TGTGCCTGGAGTGAAGTTCTACAAGAGACCCAGTACTTC. It specifies CAWSEVLQETQYF.

The chain uses TRBV3-1 and TRBJ2-5; D is unresolved. The CDR3 contains 12 residues. Deletions cut 9 bases from V and 3 bases from J, with 11 bases between. CDR1 LGHDT and CDR2 YNNKEL come from the germline V gene (reference sequence). CDR3 DNA: TGTGCCAGGGGCCATTTAGAAGAGACCCAGTACTTC. Translation gives CARGHLEETQYF.

Concerning this clonotype: A read error may produce the germline difference seen at one junction end. The chain couples TRBV7-7 to TRBJ2-2, with D uncertain. The length of the CDR3 is 14 residues. Germline V CDR1 and CDR2: SSHAT, FNYEAQ (reference sequence). CDR3 protein: CASSLESNTGELFF. The CDR3 nucleotides are TGTGCTAGCAGCTTAGAGTCTAACACCGGGGAGCTGTTTTTT.

V and J are TRBV29-1 and TRBJ1-2; TRBD1 aligns across 8 bases. V trimming: 8 bases; J trimming: 4 bases; junction bases outside the gene matches: 3. The CDR3 has 11 amino acids. Germline loops: CDR1 SQVTM, CDR2 ANQGSEA. CDR3 DNA: TGCAGCATAGGACAGGGCTATGGCTACACCTTC. Translating gives CSIGQGYGYTF.

The rearrangement uses TRBV3-1 and TRBJ2-2, with D tentatively TRBD1 (5 bases). This CDR3 is built from 15 residues. The germline V and J ends were trimmed by 4 bases and 5 bases, with 14 bases remaining between them. The germline V gene has CDR1 LGHDT and CDR2 YNNKEL (reference sequence). The CDR3 sequence: CASSPKSRVTGELFF. CDR3 DNA sequence: TGTGCCAGCAGCCCGAAATCCAGGGTAACCGGGGAGCTGTTTTTT. Filled out from reference TRBV3-1 and TRBJ2-2, the complete variable domain reads DTAVSQTPKYLVTQMGNDKSIKCEQNLGHDTMYWYKQDSKKFLKIMFSYNNKELIINETVPNRFSPKSPDKAHLNLHINSLELGDSAVYFCASSPKSRVTGELFFGEGSRLTVL.

The chain joins TRBV29-1 to TRBJ2-1, with TRBD2 identical over 9 bases. Germline CDR1 and CDR2: SQVTM and ANQGSEA. The CDR3 totals 12 residues. The junction had 7 bases not matched to a gene; V was cut back by 6 bases and J by 10 bases. Here the CDR3 DNA reads TGCAGCGTCCTAGCGGGGCCCCGGGAGCAGTTCTTC. Encoded protein: CSVLAGPREQFF.

The chain joins TRBV14 to TRBJ1-6, with unresolved D. The CDR3 contains 13 residues. Between the trimmed V and J ends, which lost 10 bases and 7 bases, there was a span of 14 bases. CDR1 and CDR2 from the germline V gene are SGHDN and FVKESK. The CDR3 protein is CANPTEPNSPLHF. In nucleotides, the CDR3 is TGTGCCAATCCGACTGAGCCAAATTCACCCCTCCACTTT.

The rearrangement uses TRBV7-9 and TRBJ2-7, with 7 bases lining up with TRBD1. This CDR3 contains 14 residues. J lost 4 bases, V lost 1 base, and 4 bases had no gene match. Germline CDR1 SEHNR, CDR2 FQNEAQ (reference sequence). The CDR3 region is CASSLGGGGYEQYF. The CDR3 bases are TGTGCCAGCAGCTTAGGAGGGGGCGGTTACGAGCAGTACTTC.

The genes are TRBV4-1 and TRBJ2-1, with 8 bases aligning to TRBD1. CDR1 and CDR2 (germline): MGHRA, YSYEKL. The CDR3 contains 15 residues. The J segment lost 5 bases and the V segment lost 3 bases, leaving 6 bases of the junction unmatched. The CDR3 DNA follows: TGCGCCAGCAGCCAGCCGGGACAGGCCCACAATGAGCAGTTCTTC. As protein: CASSQPGQAHNEQFF.

The chain is built from TRBV20-1 and TRBJ2-3; D may be TRBD2 (5 bases). Germline loops: CDR1 DFQATT, CDR2 SNEGSKA (reference sequence). The V end was cut by 3 bases, the J end by 0 bases, with 10 bases between. The length of the CDR3 is 14 residues. CDR3 region: CSASGAASTDTQYF. CDR3 nucleotides: TGCAGTGCTAGTGGAGCGGCTAGCACAGATACGCAGTATTTT.

The V and J genes are TRBV12-3 or TRBV12-4 and TRBJ2-7; D is uncertain. V was clipped by 6 bases and J by 7 bases, with 16 bases between them. The CDR3 sequence is 13 residues long. CDR3 nucleotide sequence: TGTGCCAGCAGCCCCGGACGGATTTTGGAGCAGTACTTC. Translation: CASSPGRILEQYF.

The J gene is TRBJ2-7, the V gene TRBV7-2; D unclear. Trimming took off 3 bases at V and 2 bases at J, with 8 bases between the two ends. Germline values: CDR1 SGHTA, CDR2 FQGNSA. This CDR3 comprises 13 residues. CDR3: CASSLAEPYEQYF. Written as DNA, the CDR3 is TGTGCCAGCAGCTTGGCAGAGCCCTACGAGCAGTACTTC.